These 14 T cell receptor beta chains share one sample of origin, sequenced in a study of cytomegalovirus exposure and HLA in healthy donors. Sequencing was performed with immunoSEQ multiplex PCR; in TCRdb, only in-frame clones are kept and a portion is missing. The table has roughly 75,000 clones, around four fifths seen once. Specimen: PBMCs. The receptors were sampled from a man aged 30-40 years in good health and CMV-seronegative.

This sequence joins TRBV18 and TRBJ1-1, with D possibly being TRBD1 (6 bases). CDR1 and CDR2 from the germline V gene are KGHSH and LQKENI. The CDR3 is 14 amino acids. Trimming pared 3 bases from V and 1 base from J, leaving 9 bases between. The CDR3 DNA sequence: TGTGCCAGCTCACCTACGGGACAGAACACTGAAGCTTTCTTT. Translated: CASSPTGQNTEAFF.

The V gene is TRBV9, the J gene TRBJ2-1; TRBD1 aligns across 7 bases. The CDR3 length is 16 residues. Germline lookup yields CDR1 SGDLS and CDR2 YYNGEE. J was trimmed by 5 bases and V by 3 bases; bases with no gene match: 11. Here the CDR3 DNA reads TGTGCCAGCAGCGCATCCCCGGGACAGACAGACAATGAGCAGTTCTTC. Protein product: CASSASPGQTDNEQFF.

This clone was observed a single time. The J gene is TRBJ2-3, the V gene TRBV9, with TRBD2 as a possible D gene (7 bases). Germline values: CDR1 SGDLS, CDR2 YYNGEE. This CDR3 is built from 16 residues. V lost 3 bases to trimming and J lost 5 bases, with 19 bases between them. The CDR3 loop reads CASSEQSGGLGDTQYF. The CDR3 nucleotides are TGTGCCAGCAGCGAACAATCCGGGGGGCTGGGAGATACGCAGTATTTT.

The rearrangement links TRBV2 to TRBJ2-5; maybe TRBD2 (6 bases). Trimming removed 9 bases at V and 4 bases at J, with 12 bases between. Looked up from germline, CDR1 is SNHLY and CDR2 is FYNNEI. The CDR3 spans 12 residues. In nucleotides, the CDR3 is TGTGCCAGGGGACTCAACCTAGAGACCCAGTACTTC. This translates into CARGLNLETQYF.

This clone has a single count. V gene TRBV6-1 combines with J gene TRBJ1-2; perhaps TRBD1 as D (6 bases). V lost 6 bases and J 0 bases, leaving 11 bases between the germline ends. This CDR3 is built from 14 residues. Germline CDR1 MNHNS, CDR2 SASEGT. The chain's CDR3 is CASRLDSSNYGYTF. In nucleotides, the CDR3 is TGTGCCAGCAGATTGGACAGTTCTAACTATGGCTACACCTTC.

The chain links TRBV6-5 to TRBJ1-2; the D gene is possibly TRBD1 (5 bases). Trimming took off 8 bases at V and 2 bases at J, with 18 bases between the two ends. From germline, CDR1 is MNHEY and CDR2 SVGAGI. The CDR3 is 15 residues long. The chain's CDR3 is CASGSSTEPNYGYTF. In DNA form, the CDR3 reads TGTGCCAGCGGCTCCTCGACAGAACCGAACTATGGCTACACCTTC.

This clone came up a few times. The chain carries TRBV25-1 and TRBJ1-5, with D uncertain. The ends were cut back, 2 bases at V and 0 bases at J, with 8 bases in the middle. The germline gives CDR1 MGHDK, CDR2 SYGVNS. This CDR3 comprises 15 residues. For the CDR3, the DNA is TGTGCCAGCAGTGAAACAGCCTATAGCAATCAGCCCCAGCATTTT. Its translation: CASSETAYSNQPQHF.

The chain recombines TRBV5-6 with TRBJ2-1, with D possibly matching TRBD1 (5 bases). Per germline, CDR1 SGHDT and CDR2 YYEEEE. The CDR3 length is 15 residues. Trimming stripped 0 bases from V and 4 bases from J, with 11 bases between. In nucleotides, the CDR3 is TGTGCCAGCAGCTTGGTGTCAGGGCCGTACAATGAGCAGTTCTTC. Protein product: CASSLVSGPYNEQFF.

The genes are TRBV7-9 and TRBJ1-4; TRBD1 matches 9 bases. CDR3 length equals 13 residues. CDR1 is SEHNR and CDR2 is FQNEAQ in the germline V gene (reference sequence). Trimming removed 4 bases from V and 12 bases from J; junction bases left unmatched: 6. The CDR3 DNA follows: TGTGCCAGCAGCTCGGGGACAGGGAGGGAACTGTTTTTT. This sequence encodes CASSSGTGRELFF.

The chain is built from TRBV5-1 and TRBJ2-1; D is uncertain. Looked up from germline, CDR1 is SGHRS and CDR2 is YFSETQ. This CDR3 contains 11 residues. V was clipped by 2 bases and J by 7 bases, with 4 bases between them. CDR3 bases: TGCGCCAGCAGCTTAGAGAATGAGCAGTTCTTC. This translates into CASSLENEQFF.

The gene calls are TRBV5-1 and TRBJ1-1, with 7 bases fitting TRBD1. Trimming cost V 4 bases and J 1 base; bases outside gene matches: 4. The CDR3 has 14 amino acids. Germline assignment: CDR1 SGHRS and CDR2 YFSETQ. The CDR3 DNA sequence: TGCGCCAGCAGCAATGACAGGGAGAACACTGAAGCTTTCTTT. Translating it yields CASSNDRENTEAFF. Full variable domain (missing parts from reference TRBV5-1 and TRBJ1-1): KAGVTQTPRYLIKTRGQQVTLSCSPISGHRSVSWYQQTPGQGLQFLFEYFSETQRNKGNFPGRFSGRQFSNSRSEMNVSTLELGDSALYLCASSNDRENTEAFFGQGTRLTVV.

The chain links TRBV7-2 to TRBJ2-7; TRBD1 agrees at 9 bases. Per the germline V gene, CDR1 is SGHTA and CDR2 is FQGNSA. The CDR3 spans 15 residues. The J segment lost 4 bases and the V segment lost 1 base, leaving 5 bases of the junction unmatched. This CDR3 reads CASSLVGTGNYEQYV. For the CDR3, the DNA is TGTGCCAGCAGCTTAGTAGGGACAGGGAATTACGAGCAGTACGTC.

The chain uses TRBV27 and TRBJ2-1; 10 bases line up with TRBD1. CDR3 length: 14 residues. Germline V lookup: CDR1 MNHEY, CDR2 SMNVEV (reference sequence). The J segment lost 12 bases and the V segment lost 6 bases, leaving 11 bases of the junction unmatched. The DNA for the CDR3 is TGTGCCAGCAGAGCCGAGACAGGGGGCTCAGGGCAGTTCTTC. Residues: CASRAETGGSGQFF.

The chain uses TRBV15 and TRBJ2-1; no clear D gene. This CDR3 spans 14 amino acids. V shed 5 bases and J shed 9 bases, with 17 bases lying between them. Germline CDR1 and CDR2: LNHNV and YYDKDF (reference sequence). The CDR3 coding sequence is TGTGCCACCAGCCCGCTAACTAAATTGGGTGAGCAGTTCTTC. Translation gives CATSPLTKLGEQFF.